Following are 6 T cell receptor beta chains from one sample sequenced in a study of shared clonotypes between healthy human individuals. Sequencing was performed with immunoSEQ multiplex PCR; in TCRdb, only in-frame clones are kept and a portion is missing. The profile covers a few hundred thousand clones, with around 86% appearing a single time and 15% to 20% taken by the ten largest. Sequencing was performed on memory CD8+ T cells sorted from blood. Regarding subset: CD45RO+ cells pooled with CCR7-negative TemRA cells. These receptors were obtained from a man aged 18 to 29 in good health.

The J gene is TRBJ2-5, the V gene TRBV7-9; the D gene is possibly TRBD1 (6 bases). This CDR3 has 13 amino acids. Germline assignment: CDR1 SEHNR and CDR2 FQNEAQ (reference sequence). Trimming cost V 8 bases and J 0 bases, with 10 bases left between them. The CDR3 DNA sequence: TGTGCCAGCGCCCGGGACAACCAAGAGACCCAGTACTTC. Protein sequence: CASARDNQETQYF.

The rearrangement links TRBV6-5 to TRBJ2-1, with D possibly being TRBD1 (5 bases). Germline V CDR1 and CDR2: MNHEY, SVGAGI. Trimming removed 0 bases at V and 9 bases at J, with 12 bases between. The CDR3 sequence is 14 residues long. CDR3 sequence: CASSYSGLRGEQFF. CDR3 DNA: TGTGCCAGCAGTTACTCGGGCCTAAGGGGTGAGCAGTTCTTC.

This chain links TRBV5-1 with TRBJ1-2; D is undetermined. Germline lookup yields CDR1 SGHRS and CDR2 YFSETQ. V lost 4 bases and J lost 6, with 13 bases in between. The CDR3 loop spans 13 amino acids. CDR3 protein: CASSRATIHGYTF. CDR3 sequence (DNA): TGCGCCAGCAGCCGAGCGACAATTCATGGCTACACCTTC.

Worth noting for this clone: Other nucleotide sequences from this sample produce the same CDR3. This chain joins TRBV29-1 and TRBJ2-2; D remains unclear. Looked up from germline, CDR1 is SQVTM and CDR2 is ANQGSEA. Trimming stripped 0 bases from V and 4 bases from J, with 6 bases between. The CDR3 spans 13 residues. The chain's CDR3 is CSVEDLGTGELFF. CDR3 DNA: TGCAGCGTTGAAGATCTTGGCACCGGGGAGCTGTTTTTT.

This clone was detected only a few times. The V gene is TRBV25-1, the J gene TRBJ2-5; the D is unclear. Germline V gene sequence: CDR1 MGHDK, CDR2 SYGVNS. Trimming took 2 bases from V and 1 from J, leaving 5 bases between them. The CDR3 length is 13 residues. The CDR3 reads CASSESFQETQYF. The CDR3 DNA follows: TGTGCCAGCAGTGAAAGCTTCCAAGAGACCCAGTACTTC.

The V gene is TRBV9, the J gene TRBJ2-3; 10 bases line up with TRBD2. The CDR3 is 16 residues long. From germline, CDR1 is SGDLS and CDR2 YYNGEE. The junction had 7 bases not matched to a gene; V was cut back by 0 bases and J by 6 bases. CDR3 nucleotides: TGTGCCAGCAGCGTAGTAGCGGGGGGAGTAGGGGATACGCAGTATTTT. This sequence encodes CASSVVAGGVGDTQYF.